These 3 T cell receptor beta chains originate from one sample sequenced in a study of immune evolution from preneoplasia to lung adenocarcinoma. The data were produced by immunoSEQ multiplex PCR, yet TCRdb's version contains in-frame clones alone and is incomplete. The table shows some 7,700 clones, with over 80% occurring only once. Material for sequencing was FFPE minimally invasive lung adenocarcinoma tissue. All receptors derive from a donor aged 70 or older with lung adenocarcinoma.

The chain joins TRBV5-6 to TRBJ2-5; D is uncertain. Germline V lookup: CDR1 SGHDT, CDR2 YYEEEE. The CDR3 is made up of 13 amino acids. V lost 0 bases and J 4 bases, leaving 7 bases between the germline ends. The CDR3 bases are TGTGCCAGCAGCTTGGCCTCAGGAGAGACCCAGTACTTC. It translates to CASSLASGETQYF.

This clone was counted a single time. CDR3 amino acids: CASSMGTGSVDEQFF. As DNA, the CDR3 is TGTGCCAGCAGCATGGGGACGGGGAGTGTGGATGAGCAGTTCTTC. The V call is TRBV11-3, the J call TRBJ2-1; either TRBD1 or TRBD2 may supply D (5 bases each). V was shortened by 5 bases and J by 8 bases, with 19 bases between the two germline ends. The germline gives CDR1 SGHNT, CDR2 YENEEA. The CDR3 runs to 15 residues.

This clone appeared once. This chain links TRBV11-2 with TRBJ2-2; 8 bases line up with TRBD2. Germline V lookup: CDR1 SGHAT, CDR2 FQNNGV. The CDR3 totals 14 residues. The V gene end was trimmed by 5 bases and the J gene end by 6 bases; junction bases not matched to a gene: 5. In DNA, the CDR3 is TGTGCCAGCAGCCCACAGCGGGGGTCCGGGGAGCTGTTTTTT. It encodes CASSPQRGSGELFF.